The rows below give T cell receptor beta chains drawn from one sample of a study of beta chain features in type 1 diabetes. Sequenced by immunoSEQ multiplex PCR; TCRdb stores in-frame clones only, minus some. The sample shows some 640,000 clones, roughly an eighth of them seen only once. The sequencing input was naive CD4+ T cells from blood. The receptors shown here come from a man aged 18-30 years with type 1 diabetes. CDR3s include the opening cysteine and the closing phenylalanine or tryptophan. D genes are given only for firm matches. Clone size is stated in some rows and not others, as once, few, many or a class when expanded.

clone size: -; D gene: -; CDR3 length: 14; V gene: TRBV5-4; J gene: TRBJ1-2; CDR3 protein: CASSPRGPNYGYTF; CDR3 DNA: TGTGCCAGCAGCCCAAGGGGACCGAACTATGGCTACACCTTC
clone size: -; D gene: -; CDR3 length: 13; V gene: TRBV7-2; J gene: TRBJ2-5; CDR3 protein: CASSLSVKETQYF; CDR3 DNA: TGTGCCAGCAGCTTATCGGTGAAGGAGACCCAGTACTTC
clone size: -; D gene: -; CDR3 length: 12; V gene: TRBV5-6; J gene: TRBJ1-2; CDR3 protein: CASSLLRFGYTF; CDR3 DNA: TGTGCCAGCAGCTTGTTGCGTTTTGGCTACACCTTC
clone size: few; D gene: -; CDR3 length: 15; V gene: TRBV7-3; J gene: TRBJ2-3; CDR3 protein: CASSSYSLGTDTQYF; CDR3 DNA: TGTGCCAGCAGCTCCTATTCGCTCGGCACAGATACGCAGTATTTT
clone size: few; D gene: TRBD2; CDR3 length: 14; V gene: TRBV4-3; J gene: TRBJ2-1; CDR3 protein: CASAGLADDNEQFF; CDR3 DNA: TGCGCCAGCGCGGGACTAGCGGATGACAATGAGCAGTTCTTC
clone size: few; D gene: -; CDR3 length: 17; V gene: TRBV9; J gene: TRBJ2-2; CDR3 protein: CASSVAGSSANTGELFF; CDR3 DNA: TGTGCCAGCAGCGTAGCGGGCAGCAGCGCGAACACCGGGGAGCTGTTTTTT
clone size: -; D gene: -; CDR3 length: 14; V gene: TRBV7-2; J gene: TRBJ2-2; CDR3 protein: CASVPLGATGELFF; CDR3 DNA: TGTGCCAGCGTCCCTCTCGGGGCCACCGGGGAGCTGTTTTTT
clone size: few; D gene: TRBD1; CDR3 length: 13; V gene: TRBV30; J gene: TRBJ2-7; CDR3 protein: CAWSAYGQGKQYF; CDR3 DNA: TGTGCCTGGAGTGCCTACGGACAGGGGAAGCAGTACTTC
clone size: few; D gene: -; CDR3 length: 16; V gene: TRBV18; J gene: TRBJ1-2; CDR3 protein: CASSPGSTGFDYGYTF; CDR3 DNA: TGTGCCAGCTCACCAGGGTCAACAGGGTTTGACTATGGCTACACCTTC
clone size: -; D gene: -; CDR3 length: 15; V gene: TRBV30; J gene: TRBJ1-5; CDR3 protein: CAWNQGEIANQPQHF; CDR3 DNA: TGTGCCTGGAACCAGGGCGAGATTGCCAATCAGCCCCAGCATTTT
clone size: few; D gene: -; CDR3 length: 13; V gene: TRBV5-1; J gene: TRBJ2-5; CDR3 protein: CASRIGGQETQYF; CDR3 DNA: TGCGCCAGCAGAATAGGGGGCCAAGAGACCCAGTACTTC
clone size: -; D gene: -; CDR3 length: 14; V gene: TRBV19; J gene: TRBJ2-3; CDR3 protein: CASSIVGSRDTQYF; CDR3 DNA: TGTGCCAGTAGTATAGTTGGAAGCCGCGATACGCAGTATTTT
clone size: few; D gene: -; CDR3 length: 11; V gene: TRBV29-1; J gene: TRBJ1-1; CDR3 protein: CSVTMNTEAFF; CDR3 DNA: TGCAGCGTTACTATGAACACTGAAGCTTTCTTT
clone size: once; D gene: -; CDR3 length: 15; V gene: TRBV5-1; J gene: TRBJ2-5; CDR3 protein: CASSPGLLAVGTQYF; CDR3 DNA: TGCGCCAGCAGCCCGGGTCTCTTAGCCGTTGGGACCCAGTACTTC
clone size: few; D gene: -; CDR3 length: 11; V gene: TRBV29-1; J gene: TRBJ2-1; CDR3 protein: CSVAPTDEQFF; CDR3 DNA: TGCAGCGTTGCTCCGACTGATGAGCAGTTCTTC
clone size: -; D gene: -; CDR3 length: 15; V gene: TRBV5-4; J gene: TRBJ2-2; CDR3 protein: CASSLGTTRTGELFF; CDR3 DNA: TGTGCCAGCAGCTTGGGAACTACACGAACCGGGGAGCTGTTTTTT
clone size: few; D gene: -; CDR3 length: 16; V gene: TRBV19; J gene: TRBJ2-7; CDR3 protein: CASSTSARDPRYEQYF; CDR3 DNA: TGTGCCAGTAGTACCTCTGCCCGGGATCCCCGCTACGAGCAGTACTTC
clone size: -; D gene: -; CDR3 length: 12; V gene: TRBV25-1; J gene: TRBJ1-2; CDR3 protein: CASTGRNYGYTF; CDR3 DNA: TGTGCCAGCACAGGCCGCAACTATGGCTACACCTTC
clone size: -; D gene: -; CDR3 length: 14; V gene: TRBV29-1; J gene: TRBJ1-4; CDR3 protein: CSVAPGRAGEKLFF; CDR3 DNA: TGCAGCGTTGCTCCCGGGAGAGCGGGGGAAAAACTGTTTTTT
clone size: -; D gene: -; CDR3 length: 14; V gene: TRBV30; J gene: TRBJ2-7; CDR3 protein: CAWSEGWRLYEQYF; CDR3 DNA: TGTGCCTGGAGTGAGGGGTGGAGGCTCTACGAGCAGTACTTC
clone size: -; D gene: -; CDR3 length: 14; V gene: TRBV5-6; J gene: TRBJ1-1; CDR3 protein: CASSLPGMNTEAFF; CDR3 DNA: TGTGCCAGCAGCTTGCCAGGAATGAACACTGAAGCTTTCTTT
clone size: -; D gene: TRBD1; CDR3 length: 13; V gene: TRBV29-1; J gene: TRBJ2-7; CDR3 protein: CSARTGPAYEQYF; CDR3 DNA: TGCAGCGCTCGGACAGGCCCAGCCTACGAGCAGTACTTC
clone size: -; D gene: TRBD1; CDR3 length: 14; V gene: TRBV10-3; J gene: TRBJ2-2; CDR3 protein: CAIRGQGGTGELFF; CDR3 DNA: TGTGCCATCAGAGGACAGGGTGGAACCGGGGAGCTGTTTTTT
clone size: -; D gene: -; CDR3 length: 15; V gene: TRBV19; J gene: TRBJ1-5; CDR3 protein: CASSPPGPNTQPQHF; CDR3 DNA: TGTGCCAGTAGTCCCCCGGGACCGAATACCCAGCCCCAGCATTTT
clone size: -; D gene: -; CDR3 length: 15; V gene: TRBV6-1; J gene: TRBJ2-7; CDR3 protein: CASSPNEANSYEQYF; CDR3 DNA: TGTGCCAGCAGCCCGAACGAAGCGAACTCCTACGAGCAGTACTTC
clone size: few; D gene: -; CDR3 length: 15; V gene: TRBV7-9; J gene: TRBJ1-5; CDR3 protein: CASSFGQSSNQPQHF; CDR3 DNA: TGTGCCAGCAGCTTCGGACAGAGTAGCAATCAGCCCCAGCATTTT
clone size: -; D gene: TRBD2; CDR3 length: 13; V gene: TRBV13; J gene: TRBJ2-7; CDR3 protein: CASSLTSVREQYF; CDR3 DNA: TGTGCCAGCAGCTTGACTAGCGTCCGCGAGCAGTACTTC
clone size: -; D gene: TRBD1; CDR3 length: 16; V gene: TRBV29-1; J gene: TRBJ1-2; CDR3 protein: CSPVLVGTRGNYGYTF; CDR3 DNA: TGCAGCCCCGTCTTGGTAGGGACCAGGGGGAACTATGGCTACACCTTC
clone size: -; D gene: -; CDR3 length: 13; V gene: TRBV15; J gene: TRBJ2-1; CDR3 protein: CATSRDGGDEQFF; CDR3 DNA: TGTGCCACCAGCAGAGATGGCGGGGATGAGCAGTTCTTC
clone size: -; D gene: -; CDR3 length: 11; V gene: TRBV30; J gene: TRBJ2-5; CDR3 protein: CAWTRLGDQYF; CDR3 DNA: TGTGCCTGGACTCGACTAGGAGACCAGTACTTC
clone size: -; D gene: -; CDR3 length: 14; V gene: TRBV30; J gene: TRBJ1-1; CDR3 protein: CAWSPWEAFTEAFF; CDR3 DNA: TGTGCCTGGAGTCCATGGGAGGCGTTCACTGAAGCTTTCTTT
clone size: -; D gene: -; CDR3 length: 16; V gene: TRBV4-1; J gene: TRBJ2-2; CDR3 protein: CASSPYMGPNTGELFF; CDR3 DNA: TGCGCCAGCAGCCCGTACATGGGGCCCAACACCGGGGAGCTGTTTTTT
clone size: -; D gene: -; CDR3 length: 16; V gene: TRBV28; J gene: TRBJ1-6; CDR3 protein: CASSLYRDGANSPLHF; CDR3 DNA: TGTGCCAGCAGTTTGTACCGGGACGGAGCAAATTCACCCCTCCACTTT
clone size: -; D gene: -; CDR3 length: 15; V gene: TRBV7-2; J gene: TRBJ1-2; CDR3 protein: CASSPVIRGNYGYTF; CDR3 DNA: TGTGCCAGCAGTCCCGTAATTCGGGGGAACTATGGCTACACCTTC
clone size: -; D gene: -; CDR3 length: 13; V gene: TRBV19; J gene: TRBJ1-2; CDR3 protein: CASSPGRFYGYTF; CDR3 DNA: TGTGCCAGTAGTCCGGGGAGGTTCTATGGCTACACCTTC
clone size: -; D gene: -; CDR3 length: 15; V gene: TRBV5-6; J gene: TRBJ2-7; CDR3 protein: CASSLVGSSDYEQYF; CDR3 DNA: TGTGCCAGCAGCTTGGTTGGCAGCAGCGACTACGAGCAGTACTTC
clone size: few; D gene: -; CDR3 length: 13; V gene: TRBV6-5; J gene: TRBJ2-3; CDR3 protein: CASSSPPVDTQYF; CDR3 DNA: TGTGCCAGCAGTTCTCCGCCCGTAGATACGCAGTATTTT
clone size: -; D gene: TRBD1; CDR3 length: 15; V gene: TRBV28; J gene: TRBJ2-1; CDR3 protein: CASSSQGSPYNEQFF; CDR3 DNA: TGTGCCAGCAGTTCACAGGGGAGCCCCTACAATGAGCAGTTCTTC
clone size: few; D gene: TRBD2; CDR3 length: 15; V gene: TRBV4-2; J gene: TRBJ2-1; CDR3 protein: CASSQKTSADNEQFF; CDR3 DNA: TGTGCCAGCAGCCAAAAGACTAGCGCGGACAATGAGCAGTTCTTC
clone size: -; D gene: TRBD2; CDR3 length: 14; V gene: TRBV28; J gene: TRBJ2-7; CDR3 protein: CASTSGGRSYEQYF; CDR3 DNA: TGTGCCAGCACCTCGGGGGGTCGCTCCTACGAGCAGTACTTC
clone size: few; D gene: TRBD1; CDR3 length: 16; V gene: TRBV19; J gene: TRBJ2-1; CDR3 protein: CASSIRQGARYNEQFF; CDR3 DNA: TGTGCCAGTAGTATAAGGCAGGGGGCGAGATACAATGAGCAGTTCTTC
clone size: few; D gene: TRBD2; CDR3 length: 15; V gene: TRBV5-1; J gene: TRBJ2-7; CDR3 protein: CASSLTASGRAEQYF; CDR3 DNA: TGCGCCAGCAGCTTGACGGCTAGCGGGAGGGCCGAGCAGTACTTC
clone size: -; D gene: -; CDR3 length: 14; V gene: TRBV4-1; J gene: TRBJ1-2; CDR3 protein: CASSSTWGNYGYTF; CDR3 DNA: TGCGCCAGCAGCTCCACTTGGGGGAACTATGGCTACACCTTC
clone size: -; D gene: -; CDR3 length: 16; V gene: TRBV28; J gene: TRBJ1-6; CDR3 protein: CASRSSGSSYNSPLHF; CDR3 DNA: TGTGCCAGCAGGTCATCAGGGAGCTCCTATAATTCACCCCTCCACTTT
clone size: few; D gene: TRBD1; CDR3 length: 15; V gene: TRBV5-1; J gene: TRBJ2-2; CDR3 protein: CASSSQTGNGGELFF; CDR3 DNA: TGCGCCAGCAGCTCGCAGACAGGGAATGGCGGGGAGCTGTTTTTT
clone size: -; D gene: -; CDR3 length: 14; V gene: TRBV7-9; J gene: TRBJ2-3; CDR3 protein: CASLDGASTDTQYF; CDR3 DNA: TGTGCCAGTCTTGATGGTGCTAGCACAGATACGCAGTATTTT
clone size: few; D gene: -; CDR3 length: 17; V gene: TRBV12-5; J gene: TRBJ2-7; CDR3 protein: CASGLDRTEAFSYEQYF; CDR3 DNA: TGTGCTAGTGGTTTGGATCGGACAGAGGCTTTCTCCTACGAGCAGTACTTC
clone size: -; D gene: TRBD2; CDR3 length: 15; V gene: TRBV5-1; J gene: TRBJ2-1; CDR3 protein: CASSFTSGGLNEQFF; CDR3 DNA: TGCGCCAGCAGCTTTACGAGCGGGGGCCTCAATGAGCAGTTCTTC
clone size: -; D gene: -; CDR3 length: 13; V gene: TRBV10-3; J gene: TRBJ2-7; CDR3 protein: CAISAGGKSEQYF; CDR3 DNA: TGTGCCATCAGTGCAGGGGGGAAGAGCGAGCAGTACTTC
clone size: -; D gene: -; CDR3 length: 16; V gene: TRBV7-2; J gene: TRBJ2-1; CDR3 protein: CASSLTGPQAYNEQFF; CDR3 DNA: TGTGCCAGCAGCTTAACGGGGCCGCAAGCCTACAATGAGCAGTTCTTC
clone size: few; D gene: TRBD2; CDR3 length: 14; V gene: TRBV29-1; J gene: TRBJ2-3; CDR3 protein: CSGRLAVLTDTQYF; CDR3 DNA: TGCAGCGGCCGACTAGCGGTTTTGACAGATACGCAGTATTTT
clone size: few; D gene: -; CDR3 length: 15; V gene: TRBV9; J gene: TRBJ2-3; CDR3 protein: CASTPLTGGTDTQYF; CDR3 DNA: TGTGCCAGCACCCCCCTTACAGGAGGCACAGATACGCAGTATTTT
clone size: -; D gene: TRBD2; CDR3 length: 17; V gene: TRBV15; J gene: TRBJ2-1; CDR3 protein: CATSRGLAGVIYNEQFF; CDR3 DNA: TGTGCCACCAGCAGGGGACTAGCGGGGGTCATCTACAATGAGCAGTTCTTC
clone size: few; D gene: -; CDR3 length: 14; V gene: TRBV9; J gene: TRBJ2-7; CDR3 protein: CASSLEGGSYEQYF; CDR3 DNA: TGTGCCAGCAGCCTAGAGGGGGGAAGCTACGAGCAGTACTTC